These T cell receptor beta chains were read from a single sample in a study of cytomegalovirus exposure and HLA in healthy donors. Sequencing used immunoSEQ multiplex PCR; TCRdb keeps in-frame clones, though not all of them. The top ten hold under 7.5% of the sample, which has more than 80,000 clones, around three quarters seen once. Specimen: PBMCs. Every receptor here comes from a woman in her fifties or sixties in good health and CMV-seropositive. The conserved cysteine and the conserved F or W are not part of the CDR3 here. Part of the rows lack a size; the others show once, few, many or a class for expanded clones.

>-|TRBV7-2|TRBJ2-6
ASSFPLSGANVLT
>-|TRBV25-1|TRBJ1-6
ASSRHRDPLSPLH
>-|TRBV10-2|TRBJ2-7
ASRGTVGSYEQY
>-|TRBV4-1|TRBJ2-5
ASSQVFAYRGETQY
>-|TRBV7-8|TRBJ1-1
ASSLTGGNTEAF
>-|TRBV5-1|TRBJ1-1
ASSLNRGTTEAF
>-|TRBV7-2|TRBJ2-7
ASSLAAGANEQY
>-|TRBV5-1|TRBJ2-2
ATTGGASNTGELF
>once|TRBV7-9|TRBJ2-5
ASSLFQAQETQY
>-|TRBV7-3|TRBJ1-2
ASSPTPRDGYT
>-|TRBV28|TRBJ1-4
ASSLLGQGASNEKLF
>-|TRBV11-3|TRBJ1-6
ASSLVRDSPLH
>once|TRBV6-6|TRBJ2-1
ASCFTGSYNEQF
>once|TRBV7-8|TRBJ2-1
ASSLTSGGSYNEQF
>-|TRBV6-6|-
ASSPVPYEQY
>-|TRBV2|TRBJ1-6
ASWTAESSSYNSPLH
>once|TRBV27|TRBJ1-2
ASSFDRDYGYT
>-|TRBV19|TRBJ1-5
ASSRPRTGIHSNQPQH
>-|TRBV7-2|TRBJ1-6
ASSRQGGYNSPLH
>-|TRBV6-6|TRBJ2-3
ASSQTGGGTQY
>-|TRBV6-1|TRBJ2-7
ATSERRQLQQY
>-|TRBV7-2|TRBJ2-7
ASSLDSGDPYEQY
>-|TRBV28|TRBJ2-4
ASSLGGAGIQY
>-|TRBV28|TRBJ1-2
ASTLGAGYT
>-|TRBV9|TRBJ2-1
ASSVRLADYNEQF
>few|TRBV2|TRBJ1-5
ASSEANRPQH
>-|TRBV30|TRBJ1-2
AWSKNRVQDYGYT
>-|TRBV5-6|TRBJ1-2
ASSLGTVNYGYT
>-|TRBV7-3|TRBJ1-6
ASSTGQPGNSPLH
>-|TRBV19|TRBJ1-5
ASSYFDRGLQPQH
>-|TRBV7-3|TRBJ1-1
ASSLAELNTEAF
>-|TRBV6-1|TRBJ1-2
ASSEAGQGNYGYT
>-|TRBV18|TRBJ1-1
ASSPGLENTEAF
>once|TRBV2|TRBJ2-4
ASMLDREHIQY
>few|TRBV7-9|TRBJ2-5
ASSERTGGRETQY
>many|TRBV7-9|TRBJ2-1
ASTSRNEQF
>-|TRBV30|TRBJ2-3
AWAGGPGDTQY
>-|TRBV7-6|TRBJ1-1
AGSFGGDLRNTEAF
>-|TRBV19|TRBJ2-2
ASSPGQNTGELF
>-|TRBV5-6|TRBJ2-1
ASSQGYREQF